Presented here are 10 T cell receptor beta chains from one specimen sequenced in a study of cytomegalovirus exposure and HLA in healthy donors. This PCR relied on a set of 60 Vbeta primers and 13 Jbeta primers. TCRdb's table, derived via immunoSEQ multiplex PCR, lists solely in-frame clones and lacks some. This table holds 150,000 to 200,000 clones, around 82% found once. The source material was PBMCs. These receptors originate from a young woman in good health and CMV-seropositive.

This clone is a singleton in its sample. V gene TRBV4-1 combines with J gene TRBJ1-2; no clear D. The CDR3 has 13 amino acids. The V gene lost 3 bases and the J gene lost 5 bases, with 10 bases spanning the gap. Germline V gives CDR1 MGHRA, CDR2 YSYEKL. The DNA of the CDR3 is TGCGCCAGCAGCCAGCGCTTCGGGTATGGCTACACCTTC. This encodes CASSQRFGYGYTF.

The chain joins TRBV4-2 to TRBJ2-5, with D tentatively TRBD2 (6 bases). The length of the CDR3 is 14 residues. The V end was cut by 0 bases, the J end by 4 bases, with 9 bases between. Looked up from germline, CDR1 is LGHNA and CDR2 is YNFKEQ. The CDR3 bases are TGTGCCAGCAGCCAAGATTCGGGGGTAGAGACCCAGTACTTC. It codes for CASSQDSGVETQYF.

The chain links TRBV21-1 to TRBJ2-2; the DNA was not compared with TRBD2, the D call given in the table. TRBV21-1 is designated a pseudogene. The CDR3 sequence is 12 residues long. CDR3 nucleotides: TGTGCCAGCAGCAACGAGCCCGGGGAGCTGTTTTTT. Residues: CASSNEPGELFF.

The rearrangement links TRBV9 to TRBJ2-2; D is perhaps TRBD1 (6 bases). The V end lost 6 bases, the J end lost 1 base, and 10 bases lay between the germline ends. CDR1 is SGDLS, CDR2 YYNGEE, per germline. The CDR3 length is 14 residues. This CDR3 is CASNSRGNTGELFF. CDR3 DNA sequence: TGTGCCAGCAACTCCAGGGGGAACACCGGGGAGCTGTTTTTT.

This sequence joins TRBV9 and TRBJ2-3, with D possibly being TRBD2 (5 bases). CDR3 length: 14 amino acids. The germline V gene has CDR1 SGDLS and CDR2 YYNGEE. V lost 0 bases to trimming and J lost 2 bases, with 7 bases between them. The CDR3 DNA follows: TGTGCCAGCAGCGTAGGAGGGAACACAGATACGCAGTATTTT. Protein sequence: CASSVGGNTDTQYF.

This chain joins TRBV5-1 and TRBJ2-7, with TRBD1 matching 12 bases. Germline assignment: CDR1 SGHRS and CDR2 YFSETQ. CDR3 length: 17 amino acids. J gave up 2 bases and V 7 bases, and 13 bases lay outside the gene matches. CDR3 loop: CASGPGTGGLGTYEQYF. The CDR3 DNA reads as TGCGCCAGCGGCCCCGGGACAGGGGGCTTGGGTACCTACGAGCAGTACTTC. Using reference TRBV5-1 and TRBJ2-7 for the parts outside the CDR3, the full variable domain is KAGVTQTPRYLIKTRGQQVTLSCSPISGHRSVSWYQQTPGQGLQFLFEYFSETQRNKGNFPGRFSGRQFSNSRSEMNVSTLELGDSALYLCASGPGTGGLGTYEQYFGPGTRLTVT.

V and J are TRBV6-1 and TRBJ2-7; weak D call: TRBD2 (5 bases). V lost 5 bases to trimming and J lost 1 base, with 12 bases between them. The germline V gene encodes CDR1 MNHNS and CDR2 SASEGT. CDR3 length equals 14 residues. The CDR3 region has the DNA TGTGCCAGCAGTAGGCCGGGATTGTCCTACGAGCAGTACTTC. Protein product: CASSRPGLSYEQYF.

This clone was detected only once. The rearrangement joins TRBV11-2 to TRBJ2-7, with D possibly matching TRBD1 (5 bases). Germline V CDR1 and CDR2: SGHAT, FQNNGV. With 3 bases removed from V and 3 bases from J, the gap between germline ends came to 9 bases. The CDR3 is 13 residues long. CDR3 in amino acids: CASSLEQGYEQYF. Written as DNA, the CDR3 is TGTGCCAGCAGCTTGGAGCAGGGCTACGAGCAGTACTTC.

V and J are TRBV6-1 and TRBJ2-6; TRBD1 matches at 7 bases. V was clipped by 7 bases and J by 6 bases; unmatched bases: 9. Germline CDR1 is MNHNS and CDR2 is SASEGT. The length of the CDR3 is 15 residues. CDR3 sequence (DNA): TGTGCCAGCATCGGGACAGTGATCGAGGCCAACGTCCTGACTTTC. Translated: CASIGTVIEANVLTF.

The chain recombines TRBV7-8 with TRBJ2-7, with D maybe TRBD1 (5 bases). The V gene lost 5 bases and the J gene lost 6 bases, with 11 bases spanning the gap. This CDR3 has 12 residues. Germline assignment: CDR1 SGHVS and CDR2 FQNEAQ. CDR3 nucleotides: TGTGCCAGCAGCCCGCAAGGGGTCGAGCAGTACTTC. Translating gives CASSPQGVEQYF.